The next 21 T cell receptor beta chains were all read from a single sample in a study of blood T cell repertoires in COVID-19. Clones were read by immunoSEQ multiplex PCR, and TCRdb kept only the in-frame ones, dropping some. The data contain about 300,000 clones, about nine tenths of them singletons. The specimen sequenced was PBMCs or T cells enriched from blood (not recorded which). These receptor sequences come from a woman between 18 and 30 years old who had recovered from COVID-19.

J is TRBJ2-3 and V is TRBV7-3; D might be TRBD2 (6 bases). CDR3 length: 16 amino acids. Trimming shortened V by 5 bases and J by 5 bases, and 20 bases separated the two germline ends. CDR1 and CDR2 from the germline V gene are SGHTA and FQGTGA. The CDR3 DNA reads as TGTGCCAGCAGCCTCCAACCGGGAGCGTCGGGAGATACGCAGTATTTT. Translating it yields CASSLQPGASGDTQYF.

This chain links TRBV7-8 with TRBJ2-7; 8 bases align to TRBD1. The germline CDR1 and CDR2 sequences are SGHVS and FQNEAQ. Losses at the gene ends were 5 bases for V and 0 bases for J; bases not matched to a gene: 6. This CDR3 is 15 amino acids long. The CDR3 DNA reads as TGTGCCAGCAGCCTCGGACAGGGCCCCTCCTACGAGCAGTACTTC. Its protein product is CASSLGQGPSYEQYF.

This rearrangement joins TRBV5-1 to TRBJ2-3, with 9 bases aligning to TRBD1. V gave up 4 bases and J gave up 2 bases; unmatched junction bases: 14. The CDR3 length is 18 residues. Germline-derived CDR1 and CDR2 are SGHRS and YFSETQ. In DNA, the CDR3 is TGCGCCAGCAGCGAGGGACAGGGAGCCTTCCGAGCCACAGATACGCAGTATTTT. Its translation: CASSEGQGAFRATDTQYF.

The V call is TRBV10-1, the J call TRBJ1-1, with D possibly matching TRBD1 (6 bases). The CDR3 loop spans 14 amino acids. Trimming removed 5 bases at V and 5 bases at J, with 15 bases between. CDR1 WNHNN and CDR2 SYGVQD come from the germline V gene (reference sequence). CDR3 DNA sequence: TGCGCCAGCAGTCACAACAGGGCAGGGACTGAAGCTTTCTTT. Amino acid sequence: CASSHNRAGTEAFF.

This chain connects TRBV7-3 to TRBJ1-1; 7 nucleotides agree with TRBD1. V shed 6 bases and J 6 bases; nucleotides not matched to a gene: 1. The CDR3 runs to 11 residues. CDR1 is SGHTA, CDR2 FQGTGA, per germline. CDR3 DNA: TGTGCCAGCAGGCAGGGGGCTGAAGCTTTCTTT. This translates into CASRQGAEAFF.

This sequence joins TRBV7-2 and TRBJ2-1; a possible D gene is TRBD2 (5 bases). The CDR3 loop spans 15 amino acids. Germline CDR1 reads SGHTA; CDR2 reads FQGNSA. Deletions cut 5 bases from V and 5 bases from J, with 16 bases between. The CDR3 DNA reads TGTGCCAGCAGCCTACAGATGTCGAGGGACAATGAGCAGTTCTTC. Amino acid sequence: CASSLQMSRDNEQFF.

This rearrangement joins TRBV3-1 (or the pseudogene TRBV3-2) to TRBJ1-2; TRBD1 is a possible D gene (5 bases). CDR1 is LGHDT, CDR2 YNNKEL, per germline (reference sequence). CDR3 length: 13 residues. V lost 3 bases to trimming and J lost 6 bases, with 11 bases between them. The CDR3 loop is CASSHRAGDGYTF. CDR3 DNA: TGTGCCAGCAGCCACCGGGCGGGGGATGGCTACACCTTC.

The chain combines TRBV27 with TRBJ1-5; 7 positions agree with TRBD1. The V segment lost 5 bases and the J segment 5 bases; nucleotides outside the gene matches: 3. CDR3 length: 13 residues. CDR1 is MNHEY and CDR2 is SMNVEV in the germline V gene (reference sequence). CDR3 loop: CASSRDRDQPQHF. DNA for the CDR3: TGTGCCAGCAGTCGGGACAGAGATCAGCCCCAGCATTTT.

This sequence joins TRBV3-1 (or the pseudogene TRBV3-2) and TRBJ1-6; TRBD1 agrees at 10 bases. Germline V gene sequence: CDR1 LGHDT, CDR2 YNNKEL (reference sequence). This CDR3 spans 16 amino acids. V lost 1 base to trimming and J lost 9 bases; unmatched junction nucleotides: 6. The DNA for the CDR3 is TGTGCCAGCAGCCAAGTTTCGGGACAGGGGTCTTCACCCCTCCACTTT. Amino acids: CASSQVSGQGSSPLHF.

The chain links TRBV28 to TRBJ1-1; D gene unclear. V was pared by 3 bases and J by 3 bases, with 14 bases between. The CDR3 runs 15 residues. Per germline, CDR1 MDHEN and CDR2 SYDVKM. CDR3 protein: CASSFFGRGYTEAFF. CDR3 in DNA: TGTGCCAGCAGTTTTTTCGGCAGAGGGTACACTGAAGCTTTCTTT.

The table lists this clone with a few counts. As DNA, the CDR3 is TGTGCCAGCAGTGAAACGAAGCTTGGTGATGAAAAACTGTTTTTT. Translating gives CASSETKLGDEKLFF. The chain joins TRBV6-1 to TRBJ1-4, with no clear D. Germline CDR1 is MNHNS and CDR2 is SASEGT. Trimming left V 2 bases short and J 6 bases short, with 13 bases between. The CDR3 consists of 15 residues.

The chain carries TRBV5-4 and TRBJ1-2; D might be TRBD1 (6 bases). Trimming took off 0 bases at V and 2 bases at J, with 14 bases between the two ends. This CDR3 has 16 residues. CDR1 is SGHNT and CDR2 is YYREEE in the germline V gene (reference sequence). CDR3 amino acids: CASSLVSRGANYGYTF. The CDR3 DNA is TGTGCCAGCAGCTTGGTTAGCAGGGGTGCAAACTATGGCTACACCTTC.

V and J are TRBV18 and TRBJ2-2, with TRBD2 matching over 10 bases. V shed 6 bases, J shed 1 base, and the junction held 11 bases outside the gene matches. Germline V gene data show CDR1 as KGHSH and CDR2 as LQKENI. This CDR3 comprises 18 residues. The CDR3 is CASSVGLAGEKNTGELFF. The CDR3 DNA sequence: TGTGCCAGCTCCGTCGGGCTAGCGGGAGAAAAGAACACCGGGGAGCTGTTTTTT.

The chain joins TRBV5-1 to TRBJ1-1; 9 bases map to TRBD1. The V segment lost 6 bases and the J segment 5 bases; nucleotides outside the gene matches: 5. In germline, CDR1 is SGHRS, CDR2 YFSETQ. This CDR3 contains 13 residues. CDR3 sequence: CASKGQGHTEAFF. DNA for the CDR3: TGCGCCAGCAAGGGACAGGGTCATACTGAAGCTTTCTTT.

The CDR3, as DNA: TGTGCCAGCTCACCGGGACAGGGGTCGGGCACCTTC. Its translation is CASSPGQGSGTF. The rearrangement joins TRBV18 to TRBJ1-2, with 10 positions matching TRBD1. In germline, CDR1 is KGHSH, CDR2 LQKENI. This CDR3 is built from 12 residues. V gave up 3 bases and J gave up 13 bases; unmatched junction bases: 5.

Only a few counts were recorded for this clone. One junction end does not reproduce the germline sequence, and a read error may be involved. The V call is TRBV6-5, the J call TRBJ2-5; 12 nucleotides line up with TRBD2. The germline V gene encodes CDR1 MNHEY and CDR2 SVGAGI. The CDR3 is 15 amino acids. CDR3 loop: CASTRLAGEIETQYF. CDR3 nucleotides: TGTGCTAGCACCCGACTAGCGGGGGAGATAGAGACCCAGTACTTC.

The gene calls are TRBV5-1 and TRBJ1-1; D is ambiguous. V lost 6 bases and J lost 0, with 6 bases in between. The CDR3 contains 12 residues. Germline V gene sequence: CDR1 SGHRS, CDR2 YFSETQ. CDR3 in DNA: TGCGCCAGCAAAGCGCTGAACACTGAAGCTTTCTTT. Its protein is CASKALNTEAFF.

The chain links TRBV27 to TRBJ2-3; maybe TRBD1 (6 bases). The ends were cut back, 0 bases at V and 2 bases at J, with 9 bases in the middle. The CDR3 is made up of 15 amino acids. Germline values: CDR1 MNHEY, CDR2 SMNVEV (reference sequence). This CDR3 is CASSLSQGTTDTQYF. CDR3 in DNA: TGTGCCAGCAGTTTATCTCAGGGGACCACAGATACGCAGTATTTT.

CDR3 sequence: CASSKQGARGNTIYF. Written as DNA, the CDR3 is TGTGCCAGTAGTAAACAGGGGGCGCGTGGAAACACCATATATTTT. This chain connects TRBV19 to TRBJ1-3, with 9 bases aligning to TRBD1. Germline CDR1 and CDR2: LNHDA and SQIVND (reference sequence). CDR3 length equals 15 residues. V shed 4 bases, J shed 3 bases, and the junction held 4 bases outside the gene matches.

This clone was found once. The chain links TRBV18 to TRBJ1-5; weak D call: TRBD1 (6 bases). Germline V gene data show CDR1 as KGHSH and CDR2 as LQKENI. V lost 5 bases, J lost 5 bases, and 10 bases lay in between. There are 13 residues in the CDR3. The CDR3 DNA reads TGTGCCAGCTCAGGGGGCGCAGATCAGCCCCAGCATTTT. Translation: CASSGGADQPQHF. The full variable domain, completed using reference TRBV18 and TRBJ1-5, is NAGVMQNPRHLVRRRGQEARLRCSPMKGHSHVYWYRQLPEEGLKFMVYLQKENIIDESGMPKERFSAEFPKEGPSILRIQQVVRGDSAAYFCASSGGADQPQHFGDGTRLSIL.

This chain uses TRBV4-1 with TRBJ1-6; D is uncertain. Trimming removed 2 bases from V and 7 bases from J, with 15 bases in between. CDR1 is MGHRA, CDR2 YSYEKL, per germline. CDR3 length equals 16 residues. In DNA, the CDR3 is TGCGCCAGCAGCCAAACCGGGGTGGGCGAAAATTCACCCCTCCACTTT. Translation: CASSQTGVGENSPLHF.